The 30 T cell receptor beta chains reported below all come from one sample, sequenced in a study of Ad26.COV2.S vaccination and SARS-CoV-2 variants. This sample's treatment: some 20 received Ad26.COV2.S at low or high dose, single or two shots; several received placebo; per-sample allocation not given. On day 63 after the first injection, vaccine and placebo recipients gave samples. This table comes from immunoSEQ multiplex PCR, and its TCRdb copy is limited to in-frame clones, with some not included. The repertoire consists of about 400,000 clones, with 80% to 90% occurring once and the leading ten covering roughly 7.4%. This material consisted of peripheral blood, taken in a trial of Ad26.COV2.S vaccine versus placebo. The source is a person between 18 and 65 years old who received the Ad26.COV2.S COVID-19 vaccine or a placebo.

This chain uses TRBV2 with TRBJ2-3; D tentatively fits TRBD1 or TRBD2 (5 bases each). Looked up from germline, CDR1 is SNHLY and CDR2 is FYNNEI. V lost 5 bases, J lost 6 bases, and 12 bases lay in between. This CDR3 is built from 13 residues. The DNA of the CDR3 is TGTGCCAGCAGTCGGGACCCAGGGGATACGCAGTATTTT. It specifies CASSRDPGDTQYF.

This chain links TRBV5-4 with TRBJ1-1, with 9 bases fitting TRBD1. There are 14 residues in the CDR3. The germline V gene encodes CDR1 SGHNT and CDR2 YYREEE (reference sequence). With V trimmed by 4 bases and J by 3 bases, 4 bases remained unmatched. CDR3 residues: CASSTRQGDTEAFF. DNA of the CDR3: TGTGCCAGCAGCACAAGACAGGGGGACACTGAAGCTTTCTTT.

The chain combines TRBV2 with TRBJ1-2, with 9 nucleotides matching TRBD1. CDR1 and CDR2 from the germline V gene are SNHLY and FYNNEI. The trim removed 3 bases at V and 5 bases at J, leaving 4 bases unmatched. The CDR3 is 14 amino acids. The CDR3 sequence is CASSDTGGRYGYTF. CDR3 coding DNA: TGTGCCAGCAGTGATACAGGGGGCAGGTATGGCTACACCTTC.

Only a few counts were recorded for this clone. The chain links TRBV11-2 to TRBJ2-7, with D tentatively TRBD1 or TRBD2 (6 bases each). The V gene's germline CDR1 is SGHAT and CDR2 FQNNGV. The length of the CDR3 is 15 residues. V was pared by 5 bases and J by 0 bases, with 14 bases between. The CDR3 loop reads CASSGHRGPSYEQYF. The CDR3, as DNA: TGTGCCAGCAGCGGCCACCGGGGGCCCTCCTACGAGCAGTACTTC.

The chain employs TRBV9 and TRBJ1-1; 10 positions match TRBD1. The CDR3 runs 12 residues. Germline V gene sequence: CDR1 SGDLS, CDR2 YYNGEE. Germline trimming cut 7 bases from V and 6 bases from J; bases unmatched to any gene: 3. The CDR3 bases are TGTGCCAGCTCAGGACAGGGGGCTGAAGCTTTCTTT. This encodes CASSGQGAEAFF.

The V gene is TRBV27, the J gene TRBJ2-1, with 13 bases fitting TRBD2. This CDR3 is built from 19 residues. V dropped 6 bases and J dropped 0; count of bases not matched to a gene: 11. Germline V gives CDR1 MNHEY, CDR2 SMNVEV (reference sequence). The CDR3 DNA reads TGTGCCAGCAGGATTCCGACTAGCGGGGGGCTCGGCTCCTACAATGAGCAGTTCTTC. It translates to CASRIPTSGGLGSYNEQFF.

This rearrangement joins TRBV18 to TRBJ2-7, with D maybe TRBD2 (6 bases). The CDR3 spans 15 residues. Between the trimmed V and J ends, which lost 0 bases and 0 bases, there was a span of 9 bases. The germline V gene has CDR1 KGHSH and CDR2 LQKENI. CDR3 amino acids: CASSPPAGRSYEQYF. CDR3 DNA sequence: TGTGCCAGCTCACCACCAGCGGGCCGCTCCTACGAGCAGTACTTC.

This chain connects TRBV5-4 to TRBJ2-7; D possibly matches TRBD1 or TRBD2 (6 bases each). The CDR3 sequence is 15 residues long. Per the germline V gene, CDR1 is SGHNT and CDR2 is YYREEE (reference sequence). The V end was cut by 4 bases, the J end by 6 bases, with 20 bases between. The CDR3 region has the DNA TGTGCCAGCAGCGGCCAATGGGGGGCGCATAGCGAGCAGTACTTC. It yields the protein CASSGQWGAHSEQYF.

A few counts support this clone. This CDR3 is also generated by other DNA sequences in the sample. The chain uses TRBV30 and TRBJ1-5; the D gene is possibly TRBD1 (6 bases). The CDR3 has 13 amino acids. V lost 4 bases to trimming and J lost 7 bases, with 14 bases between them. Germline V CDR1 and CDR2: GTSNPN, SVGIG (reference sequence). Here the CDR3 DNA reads TGTGCCTGGACGGGGGCCGGAGGGCAGCCCCAGCATTTT. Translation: CAWTGAGGQPQHF.

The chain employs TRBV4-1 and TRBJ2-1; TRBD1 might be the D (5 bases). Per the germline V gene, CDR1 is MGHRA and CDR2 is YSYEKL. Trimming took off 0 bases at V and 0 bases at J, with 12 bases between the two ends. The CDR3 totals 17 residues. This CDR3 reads CASSQDPGQSSYNEQFF. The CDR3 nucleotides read TGCGCCAGCAGCCAAGATCCAGGACAAAGCTCCTACAATGAGCAGTTCTTC.

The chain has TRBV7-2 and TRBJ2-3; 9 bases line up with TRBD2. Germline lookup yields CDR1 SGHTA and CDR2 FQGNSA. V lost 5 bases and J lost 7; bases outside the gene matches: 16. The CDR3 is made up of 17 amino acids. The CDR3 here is CASSRKLAGAIPNTQYF. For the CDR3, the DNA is TGTGCCAGCAGCCGTAAACTAGCGGGCGCCATTCCAAATACGCAGTATTTT.

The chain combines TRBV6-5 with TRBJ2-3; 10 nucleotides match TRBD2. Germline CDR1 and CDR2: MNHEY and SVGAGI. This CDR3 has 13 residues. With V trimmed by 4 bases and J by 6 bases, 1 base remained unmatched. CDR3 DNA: TGTGCCAGCAGTTTTAGCGGGAGGGATACGCAGTATTTT. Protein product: CASSFSGRDTQYF.

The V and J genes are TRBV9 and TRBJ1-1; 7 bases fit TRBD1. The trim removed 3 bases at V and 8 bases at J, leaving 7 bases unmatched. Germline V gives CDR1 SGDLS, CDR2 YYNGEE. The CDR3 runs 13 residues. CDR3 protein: CASSEGATPEAFF. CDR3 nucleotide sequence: TGTGCCAGCAGCGAGGGGGCCACCCCGGAAGCTTTCTTT.

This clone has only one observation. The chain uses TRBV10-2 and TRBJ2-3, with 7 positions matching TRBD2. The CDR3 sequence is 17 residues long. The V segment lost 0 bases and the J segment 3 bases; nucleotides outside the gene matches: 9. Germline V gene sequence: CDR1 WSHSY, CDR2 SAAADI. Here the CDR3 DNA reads TGCGCCAGCAGTGAGTCGGGTCCGGGAGGCGAAACAGATACGCAGTATTTT. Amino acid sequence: CASSESGPGGETDTQYF.

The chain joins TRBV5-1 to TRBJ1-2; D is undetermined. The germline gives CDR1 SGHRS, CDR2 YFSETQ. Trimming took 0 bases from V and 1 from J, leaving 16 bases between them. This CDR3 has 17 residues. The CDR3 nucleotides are TGCGCCAGCAGCTTGGGGCCTACGGGCAAGAATAACTATGGCTACACCTTC. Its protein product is CASSLGPTGKNNYGYTF.

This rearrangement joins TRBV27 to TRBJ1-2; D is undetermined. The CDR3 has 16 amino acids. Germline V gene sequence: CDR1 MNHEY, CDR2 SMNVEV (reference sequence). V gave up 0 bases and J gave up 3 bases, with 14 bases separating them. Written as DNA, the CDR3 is TGTGCCAGCAGTTTATCGATCCGGGGAGGCTACTATGGCTACACCTTC. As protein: CASSLSIRGGYYGYTF.

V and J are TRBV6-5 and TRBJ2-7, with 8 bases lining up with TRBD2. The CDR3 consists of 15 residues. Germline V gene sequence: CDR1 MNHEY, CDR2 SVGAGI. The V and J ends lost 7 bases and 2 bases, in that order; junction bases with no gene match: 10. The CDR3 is CASMEGRGATYEQYF. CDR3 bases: TGTGCCAGCATGGAGGGGCGGGGGGCCACCTACGAGCAGTACTTC.

In nucleotides, the CDR3 is TGTGCCAGCAACCGACCAAAGGACAGGGGGCAAGGCACTGAAGCTTTCTTT. This sequence encodes CASNRPKDRGQGTEAFF. V usage is TRBV7-9 and J usage is TRBJ1-1; TRBD1 matches 11 bases. Germline loops: CDR1 SEHNR, CDR2 FQNEAQ (reference sequence). The CDR3 runs to 17 residues. V was pared by 7 bases and J by 4 bases, with 14 bases of the junction left unmatched.

This chain's CDR3 is CATSPGQILQETQYF. The CDR3 bases are TGTGCCACCAGCCCGGGACAGATACTTCAAGAGACCCAGTACTTC. The chain recombines TRBV24-1 with TRBJ2-5; 7 nucleotides align to TRBD1. This CDR3 is built from 15 residues. Trimming removed 7 bases from V and 2 bases from J; junction bases left unmatched: 9. Germline V lookup: CDR1 KGHDR, CDR2 SFDVKD.

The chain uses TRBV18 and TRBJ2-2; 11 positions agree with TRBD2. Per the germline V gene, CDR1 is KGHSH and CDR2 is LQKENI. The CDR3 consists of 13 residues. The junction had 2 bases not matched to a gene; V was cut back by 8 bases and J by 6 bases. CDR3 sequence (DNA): TGTGCCAGCACTAGCGGGAGCGCCGGGGAGCTGTTTTTT. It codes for CASTSGSAGELFF.

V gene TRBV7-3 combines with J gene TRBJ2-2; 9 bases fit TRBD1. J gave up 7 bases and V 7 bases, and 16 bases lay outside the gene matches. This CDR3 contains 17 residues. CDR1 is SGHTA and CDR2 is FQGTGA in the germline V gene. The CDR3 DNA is TGTGCCAGCACCCCTTCCGGGACAGGGTATTCGGGCGGGGAGCTGTTTTTT. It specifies CASTPSGTGYSGGELFF.

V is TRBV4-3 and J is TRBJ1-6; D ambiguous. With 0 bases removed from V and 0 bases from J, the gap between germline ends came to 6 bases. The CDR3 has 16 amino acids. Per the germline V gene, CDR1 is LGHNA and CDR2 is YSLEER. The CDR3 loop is CASSQDKSSYNSPLHF. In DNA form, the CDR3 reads TGCGCCAGCAGCCAAGATAAGAGCTCCTATAATTCACCCCTCCACTTT.

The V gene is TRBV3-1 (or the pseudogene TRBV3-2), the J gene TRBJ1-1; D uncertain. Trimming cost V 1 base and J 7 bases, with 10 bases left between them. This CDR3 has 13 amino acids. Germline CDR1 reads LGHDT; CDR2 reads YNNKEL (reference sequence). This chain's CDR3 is CASSQGPSLEAFF. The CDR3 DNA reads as TGTGCCAGCAGCCAAGGACCATCTCTTGAAGCTTTCTTT.

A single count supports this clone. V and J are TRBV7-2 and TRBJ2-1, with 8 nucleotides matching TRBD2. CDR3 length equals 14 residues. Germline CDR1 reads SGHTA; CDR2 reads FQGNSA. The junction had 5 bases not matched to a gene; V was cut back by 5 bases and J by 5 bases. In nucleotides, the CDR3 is TGTGCCAGCAGCGCTAGCGGGCTAAACAATGAGCAGTTCTTC. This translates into CASSASGLNNEQFF. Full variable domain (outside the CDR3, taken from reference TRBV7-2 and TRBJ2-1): GAGVSQSPSNKVTEKGKDVELRCDPISGHTALYWYRQSLGQGLEFLIYFQGNSAPDKSGLPSDRFSAERTGGSVSTLTIQRTQQEDSAVYLCASSASGLNNEQFFGPGTRLTVL.

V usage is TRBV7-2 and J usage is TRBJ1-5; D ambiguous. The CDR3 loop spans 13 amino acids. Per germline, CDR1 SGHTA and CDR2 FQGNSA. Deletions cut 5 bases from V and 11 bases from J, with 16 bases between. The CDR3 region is CASSTTGGLTQHF. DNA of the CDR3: TGTGCCAGCAGCACCACGGGAGGTTTGACCCAGCATTTT.

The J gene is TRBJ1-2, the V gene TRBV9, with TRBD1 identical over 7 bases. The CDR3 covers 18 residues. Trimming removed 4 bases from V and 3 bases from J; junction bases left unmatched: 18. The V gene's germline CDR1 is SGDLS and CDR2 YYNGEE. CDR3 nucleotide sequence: TGTGCCAGCAGCACCCGCCCGGACAGGCGGGTGGCGGACTATGGCTACACCTTC. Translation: CASSTRPDRRVADYGYTF.

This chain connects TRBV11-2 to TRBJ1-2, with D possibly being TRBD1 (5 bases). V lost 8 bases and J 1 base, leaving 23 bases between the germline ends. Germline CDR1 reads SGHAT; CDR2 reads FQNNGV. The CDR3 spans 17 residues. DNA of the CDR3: TGTGCCAGCCAACTTACCTTGCGTGGGGGGGTTAACTATGGCTACACCTTC. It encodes CASQLTLRGGVNYGYTF. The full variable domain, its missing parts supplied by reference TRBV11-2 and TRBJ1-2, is EAGVAQSPRYKIIEKRQSVAFWCNPISGHATLYWYQQILGQGPKLLIQFQNNGVVDDSQLPKDRFSAERLKGVDSTLKIQPAKLEDSAVYLCASQLTLRGGVNYGYTFGSGTRLTVV.

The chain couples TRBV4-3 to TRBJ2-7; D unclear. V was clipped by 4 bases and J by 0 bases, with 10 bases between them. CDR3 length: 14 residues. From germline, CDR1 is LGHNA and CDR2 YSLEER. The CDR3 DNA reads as TGCGCCAGCAGCCGCGAAGGTAGCTCCTACGAGCAGTACTTC. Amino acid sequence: CASSREGSSYEQYF.

The CDR3 DNA is TGTGCCAGCAGCTTAGGGGGACAGGGCCTATGGAATCAGCCCCAGCATTTT. It translates to CASSLGGQGLWNQPQHF. The chain joins TRBV7-2 to TRBJ1-5; TRBD1 matches at 9 bases. The junction had 8 bases not matched to a gene; V was cut back by 1 base and J by 4 bases. The CDR3 has 17 amino acids. CDR1 SGHTA and CDR2 FQGNSA come from the germline V gene.

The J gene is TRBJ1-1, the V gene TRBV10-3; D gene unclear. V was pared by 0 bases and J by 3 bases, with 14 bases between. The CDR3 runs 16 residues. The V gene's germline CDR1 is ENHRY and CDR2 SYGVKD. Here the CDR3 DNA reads TGTGCCATCAGTGAGTCTTCTGAGGGATGGGACACTGAAGCTTTCTTT. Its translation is CAISESSEGWDTEAFF.